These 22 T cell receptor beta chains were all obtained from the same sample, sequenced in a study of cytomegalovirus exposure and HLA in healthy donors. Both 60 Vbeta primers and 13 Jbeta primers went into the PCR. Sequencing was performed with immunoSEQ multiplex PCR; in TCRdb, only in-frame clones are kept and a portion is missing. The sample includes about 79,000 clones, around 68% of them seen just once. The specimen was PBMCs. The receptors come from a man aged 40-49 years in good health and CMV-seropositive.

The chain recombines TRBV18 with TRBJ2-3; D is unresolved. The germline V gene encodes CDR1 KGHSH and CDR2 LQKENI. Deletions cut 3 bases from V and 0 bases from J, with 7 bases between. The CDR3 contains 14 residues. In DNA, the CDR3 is TGTGCCAGCTCACCGTCTTTAAGCACAGATACGCAGTATTTT. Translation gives CASSPSLSTDTQYF.

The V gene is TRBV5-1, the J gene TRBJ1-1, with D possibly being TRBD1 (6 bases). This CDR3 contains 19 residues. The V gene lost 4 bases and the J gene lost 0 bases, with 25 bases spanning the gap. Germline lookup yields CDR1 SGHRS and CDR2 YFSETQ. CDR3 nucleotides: TGCGCCAGCAGCCAGGGAACCTTAGGGGGGGAACGTCTGAACACTGAAGCTTTCTTT. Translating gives CASSQGTLGGERLNTEAFF. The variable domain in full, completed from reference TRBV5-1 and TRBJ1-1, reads KAGVTQTPRYLIKTRGQQVTLSCSPISGHRSVSWYQQTPGQGLQFLFEYFSETQRNKGNFPGRFSGRQFSNSRSEMNVSTLELGDSALYLCASSQGTLGGERLNTEAFFGQGTRLTVV.

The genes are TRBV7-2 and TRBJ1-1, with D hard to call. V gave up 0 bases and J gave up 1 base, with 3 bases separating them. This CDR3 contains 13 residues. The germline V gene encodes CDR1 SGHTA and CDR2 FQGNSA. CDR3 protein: CASSLAGNTEAFF. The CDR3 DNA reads TGTGCCAGCAGCTTAGCCGGGAACACTGAAGCTTTCTTT.

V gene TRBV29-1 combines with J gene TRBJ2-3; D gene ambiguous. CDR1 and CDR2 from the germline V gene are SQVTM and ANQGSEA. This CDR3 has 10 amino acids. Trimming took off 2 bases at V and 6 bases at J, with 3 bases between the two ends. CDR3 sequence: CSVESDTQYF. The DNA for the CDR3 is TGCAGCGTTGAAAGCGATACGCAGTATTTT.

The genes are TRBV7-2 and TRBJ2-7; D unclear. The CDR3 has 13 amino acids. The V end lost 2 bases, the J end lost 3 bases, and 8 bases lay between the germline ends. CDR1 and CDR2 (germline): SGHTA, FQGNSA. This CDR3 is CASSLSLRYEQYF. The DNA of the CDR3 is TGTGCCAGCAGCTTATCTCTTCGCTACGAGCAGTACTTC.

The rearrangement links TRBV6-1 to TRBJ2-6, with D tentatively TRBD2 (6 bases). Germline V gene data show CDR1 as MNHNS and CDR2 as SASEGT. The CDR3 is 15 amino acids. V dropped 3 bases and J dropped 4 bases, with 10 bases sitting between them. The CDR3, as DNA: TGTGCCAGCAGTGAGGAGGGGACCGGGGCCAACGTCCTGACTTTC. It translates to CASSEEGTGANVLTF.

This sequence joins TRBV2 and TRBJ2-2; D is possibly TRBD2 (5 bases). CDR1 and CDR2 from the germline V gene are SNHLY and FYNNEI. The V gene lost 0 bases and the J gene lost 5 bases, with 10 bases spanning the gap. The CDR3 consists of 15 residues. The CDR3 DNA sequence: TGTGCCAGCAGTGAAGCTCGTGAGGGTACCGGGGAGCTGTTTTTT. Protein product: CASSEAREGTGELFF.

CDR3 bases: TGTGCCAGCAGCCGTGGACAGGGGAGCGGGTCGAATCAGCCCCAGCATTTT. This codes for CASSRGQGSGSNQPQHF. The chain joins TRBV7-9 to TRBJ1-5; 9 bases fit TRBD1. V gave up 5 bases and J gave up 4 bases; unmatched junction bases: 12. The CDR3 is 17 residues long. Germline-derived CDR1 and CDR2 are SEHNR and FQNEAQ (reference sequence).

The CDR3 DNA reads as TGTGCCAGCAGCGTCTTGGCCGACAATGCGGAGCAGTTCTTC. Amino acids: CASSVLADNAEQFF. V gene TRBV9 combines with J gene TRBJ2-1; D gene ambiguous. The CDR3 sequence is 14 residues long. Germline V CDR1 and CDR2: SGDLS, YYNGEE. The V end lost 2 bases, the J end lost 10 bases, and 16 bases lay between the germline ends.

Here the CDR3 DNA reads TGCGCCAGCAGCCAACCCCGGGACAGCGGAAACACCGGGGAGCTGTTTTTT. Amino acids: CASSQPRDSGNTGELFF. The chain employs TRBV4-1 and TRBJ2-2, with 7 bases aligning to TRBD1. V lost 2 bases and J lost 2; bases outside the gene matches: 8. Germline V lookup: CDR1 MGHRA, CDR2 YSYEKL. The CDR3 spans 17 residues.

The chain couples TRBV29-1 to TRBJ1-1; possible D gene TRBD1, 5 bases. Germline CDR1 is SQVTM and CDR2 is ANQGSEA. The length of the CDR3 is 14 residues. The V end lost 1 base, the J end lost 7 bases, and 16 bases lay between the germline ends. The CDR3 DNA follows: TGCAGCGTTGAAGGGTCCGGGGGAAGGGGTGAAGCTTTCTTT. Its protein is CSVEGSGGRGEAFF.

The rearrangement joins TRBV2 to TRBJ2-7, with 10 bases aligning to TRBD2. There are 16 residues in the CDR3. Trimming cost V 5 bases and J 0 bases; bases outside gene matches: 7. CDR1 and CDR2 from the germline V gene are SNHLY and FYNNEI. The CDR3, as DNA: TGTGCCAGCAGTCCGTTAGCGGGAGGAATCTCCTACGAGCAGTACTTC. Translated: CASSPLAGGISYEQYF.

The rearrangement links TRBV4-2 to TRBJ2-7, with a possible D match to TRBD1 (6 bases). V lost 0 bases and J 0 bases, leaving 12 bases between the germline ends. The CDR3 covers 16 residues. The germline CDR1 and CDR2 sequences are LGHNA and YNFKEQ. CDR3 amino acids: CASSQDQGTPSYEQYF. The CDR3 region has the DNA TGTGCCAGCAGCCAAGATCAGGGGACGCCCTCCTACGAGCAGTACTTC.

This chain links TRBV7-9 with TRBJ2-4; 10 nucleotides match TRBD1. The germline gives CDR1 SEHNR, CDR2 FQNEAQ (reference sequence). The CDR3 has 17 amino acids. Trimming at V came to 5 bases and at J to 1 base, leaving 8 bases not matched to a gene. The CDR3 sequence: CASSHQTGGQAKNIQYF. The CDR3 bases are TGTGCCAGCAGCCATCAGACAGGGGGCCAGGCCAAAAACATTCAGTACTTC.

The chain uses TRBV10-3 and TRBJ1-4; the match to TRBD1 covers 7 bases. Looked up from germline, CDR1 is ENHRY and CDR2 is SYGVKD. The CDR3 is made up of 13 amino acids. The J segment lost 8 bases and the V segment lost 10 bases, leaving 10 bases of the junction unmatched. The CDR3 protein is CATSDRHGEKLFF. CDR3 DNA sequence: TGTGCCACCTCGGACAGGCACGGGGAAAAACTGTTTTTT.

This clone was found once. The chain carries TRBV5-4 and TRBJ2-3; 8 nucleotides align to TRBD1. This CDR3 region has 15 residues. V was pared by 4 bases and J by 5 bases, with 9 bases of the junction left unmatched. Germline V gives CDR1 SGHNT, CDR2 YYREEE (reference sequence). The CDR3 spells CASSRDRGVGDTQYF. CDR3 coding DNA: TGTGCCAGCAGCCGTGACAGGGGTGTGGGAGATACGCAGTATTTT.

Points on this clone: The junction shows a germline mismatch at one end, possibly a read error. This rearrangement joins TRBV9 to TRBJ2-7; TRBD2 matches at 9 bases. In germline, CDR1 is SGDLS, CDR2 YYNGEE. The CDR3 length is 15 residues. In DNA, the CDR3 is TGTGCCAGCAGCGTCCGTAGCGGGGGCCACTACGGGCAGTACTTC. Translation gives CASSVRSGGHYGQYF.

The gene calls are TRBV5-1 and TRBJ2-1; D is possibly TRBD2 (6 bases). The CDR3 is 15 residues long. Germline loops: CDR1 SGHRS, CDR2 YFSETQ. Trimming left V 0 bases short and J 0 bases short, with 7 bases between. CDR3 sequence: CASSLDGGSYNEQFF. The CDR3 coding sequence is TGCGCCAGCAGCTTGGACGGGGGCTCCTACAATGAGCAGTTCTTC.

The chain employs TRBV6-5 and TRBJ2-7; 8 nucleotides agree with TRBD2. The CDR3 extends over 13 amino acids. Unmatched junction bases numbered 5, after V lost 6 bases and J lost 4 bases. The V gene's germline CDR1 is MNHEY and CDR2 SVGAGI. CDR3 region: CASRGAGVYEQYF. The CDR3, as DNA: TGTGCCAGCAGAGGAGCGGGAGTTTACGAGCAGTACTTC.

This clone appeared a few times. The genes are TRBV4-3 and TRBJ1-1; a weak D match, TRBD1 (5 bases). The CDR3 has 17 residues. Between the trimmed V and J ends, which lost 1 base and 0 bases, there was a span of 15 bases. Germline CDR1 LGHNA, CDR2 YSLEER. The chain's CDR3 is CASSQVGGARMNTEAFF. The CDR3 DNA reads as TGCGCCAGCAGCCAAGTAGGCGGGGCTAGGATGAACACTGAAGCTTTCTTT.

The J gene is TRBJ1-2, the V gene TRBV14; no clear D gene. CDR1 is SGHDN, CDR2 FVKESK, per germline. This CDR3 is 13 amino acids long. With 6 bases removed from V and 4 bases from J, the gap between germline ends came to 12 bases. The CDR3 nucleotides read TGTGCCAGCAGTCCCGCGGGTTCCTATGGCTACACCTTC. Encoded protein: CASSPAGSYGYTF.

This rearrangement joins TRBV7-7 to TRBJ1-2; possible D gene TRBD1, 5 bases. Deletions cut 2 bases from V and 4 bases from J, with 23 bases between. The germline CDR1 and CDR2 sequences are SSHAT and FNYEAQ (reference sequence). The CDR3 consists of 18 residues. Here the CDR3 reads CASSLCAAGVRTFYGYTF. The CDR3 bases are TGTGCCAGCAGCTTATGTGCGGCGGGGGTCAGGACCTTCTATGGCTACACCTTC.